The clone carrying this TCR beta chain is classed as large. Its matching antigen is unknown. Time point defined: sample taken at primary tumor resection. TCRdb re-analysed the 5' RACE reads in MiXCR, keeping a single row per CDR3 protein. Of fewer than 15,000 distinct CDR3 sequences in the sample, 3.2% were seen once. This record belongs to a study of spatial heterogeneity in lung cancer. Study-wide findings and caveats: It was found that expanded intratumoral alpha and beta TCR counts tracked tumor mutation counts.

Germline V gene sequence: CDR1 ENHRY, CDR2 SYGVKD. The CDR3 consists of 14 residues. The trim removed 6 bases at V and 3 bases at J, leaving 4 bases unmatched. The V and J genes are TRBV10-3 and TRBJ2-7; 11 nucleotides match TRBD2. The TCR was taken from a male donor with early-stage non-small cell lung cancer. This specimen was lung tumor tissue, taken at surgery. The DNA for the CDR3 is TGTGCCATCAGAGGACTAGCGGGTAGCTACGAGCAGTACTTC. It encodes CAIRGLAGSYEQYF.